The 17 T cell receptor beta chains reported below all come from one sample, sequenced in a study of cytomegalovirus exposure and HLA in healthy donors. The primer mix had 60 Vbeta and 13 Jbeta primers. Here immunoSEQ multiplex PCR was the method, and the copy in TCRdb shows in-frame clones only, minus some. The sample consists of 150,000 to 200,000 clones, nearly 80% of them appearing once. Sequenced input: PBMCs. All receptors derive from a man between 35 and 55 years old in good health and CMV-seropositive.

V is TRBV15 and J is TRBJ1-5; D not resolved. The CDR3 sequence is 14 residues long. Germline CDR1 reads LNHNV; CDR2 reads YYDKDF (reference sequence). The V end lost 3 bases, the J end lost 0 bases, and 6 bases lay between the germline ends. The CDR3, as DNA: TGTGCCACCAGCAGGCAGTATAGCAATCAGCCCCAGCATTTT. Residues: CATSRQYSNQPQHF.

As concerns this clone: At one boundary the junction diverges from the germline segment, which might be a read error. This chain joins TRBV5-1 and TRBJ1-2; D ambiguous. Germline V gene lookup returns CDR1 SGHRS and CDR2 YFSETQ. The length of the CDR3 is 12 residues. CDR3 nucleotide sequence: TGCGCCAGCAGCTCGGACCAAAGGACTTTCTCCTTC. It is translated as CASSSDQRTFSF.

This chain connects TRBV27 to TRBJ2-3, with 14 bases matching TRBD2. This CDR3 is built from 16 residues. Germline values: CDR1 MNHEY, CDR2 SMNVEV (reference sequence). Germline trimming cut 3 bases from V and 3 bases from J; bases unmatched to any gene: 2. CDR3 nucleotide sequence: TGTGCCAGCAGTTTGAGGACTAGCGGGGGGACAGATACGCAGTATTTT. It is translated as CASSLRTSGGTDTQYF.

This clone was observed a single time. The chain is built from TRBV7-2 and TRBJ2-7, with TRBD2 identical over 13 bases. The CDR3 has 16 residues. The germline V gene encodes CDR1 SGHTA and CDR2 FQGNSA. V lost 3 bases to trimming and J lost 4 bases; unmatched junction nucleotides: 6. The CDR3 sequence: CASSFNGLAGVYEQYF. The CDR3 nucleotides read TGTGCCAGCAGCTTTAATGGACTAGCGGGAGTTTACGAGCAGTACTTC. Supplemented by reference TRBV7-2 and TRBJ2-7, the full variable domain reads GAGVSQSPSNKVTEKGKDVELRCDPISGHTALYWYRQSLGQGLEFLIYFQGNSAPDKSGLPSDRFSAERTGGSVSTLTIQRTQQEDSAVYLCASSFNGLAGVYEQYFGPGTRLTVT.

The CDR3 region is CASSASLEQYF. The DNA of the CDR3 is TGTGCCAGCAGCGCCTCACTTGAGCAGTACTTC. This sequence joins TRBV7-6 and TRBJ2-7, with D uncertain. Trimming pared 5 bases from V and 7 bases from J, leaving 9 bases between. Germline values: CDR1 SGHVS, CDR2 FNYEAQ. The length of the CDR3 is 11 residues.

The chain couples TRBV7-2 to TRBJ1-1; TRBD1 agrees at 7 bases. V trimming: 5 bases; J trimming: 4 bases; junction bases outside the gene matches: 7. This CDR3 comprises 14 residues. Germline values: CDR1 SGHTA, CDR2 FQGNSA. Here the CDR3 DNA reads TGTGCCAGCAGCATAGGGGGCGCCGTCACTGAAGCTTTCTTT. It yields the protein CASSIGGAVTEAFF.

A single count supports this clone. The chain links TRBV7-2 to TRBJ2-1; D not certain. Trimming took 1 base from V and 9 from J, leaving 10 bases between them. This CDR3 is built from 13 residues. CDR1 SGHTA and CDR2 FQGNSA come from the germline V gene. For the CDR3, the DNA is TGTGCCAGCAGCTTAGTCCTGAGAGGTGAGCAGTTCTTC. As protein: CASSLVLRGEQFF.

The chain uses TRBV7-9 and TRBJ1-1; D is undetermined. Germline V gene sequence: CDR1 SEHNR, CDR2 FQNEAQ (reference sequence). Trimming removed 2 bases at V and 5 bases at J, with 9 bases between. The CDR3 has 13 amino acids. CDR3 sequence reads: CASSLSTGTEAFF. As DNA, the CDR3 is TGTGCCAGCAGCTTAAGTACGGGTACTGAAGCTTTCTTT.

The rearrangement uses TRBV7-9 and TRBJ2-1; the D gene is possibly TRBD2 (5 bases). V was cut by 6 bases and J by 3 bases, with 9 bases left in between. CDR3 length: 13 residues. Germline-derived CDR1 and CDR2 are SEHNR and FQNEAQ (reference sequence). In DNA form, the CDR3 reads TGTGCCAGCAGTACCGGGGTCTACAATGAGCAGTTCTTC. Residues: CASSTGVYNEQFF.

The chain employs TRBV7-9 and TRBJ1-2, with 8 bases lining up with TRBD1. With V trimmed by 2 bases and J by 14 bases, 13 bases remained unmatched. The CDR3 loop spans 14 amino acids. Germline V gene lookup returns CDR1 SEHNR and CDR2 FQNEAQ (reference sequence). The CDR3 nucleotides are TGTGCCAGCAGCTTACACGGGACAGGCGGGCATTGGACCTTC. Protein: CASSLHGTGGHWTF.

The chain employs TRBV28 and TRBJ2-1, with 7 bases matching TRBD2. CDR3 length: 11 residues. The germline CDR1 and CDR2 sequences are MDHEN and SYDVKM. The V and J ends lost 5 bases and 15 bases, in that order; junction bases with no gene match: 7. CDR3 residues: CASSVRERVFF. As DNA, the CDR3 is TGTGCCAGCAGTGTGCGGGAGAGGGTGTTCTTC.

The chain combines TRBV5-6 with TRBJ2-7; D is ambiguous. The CDR3 contains 12 residues. Germline V gene data show CDR1 as SGHDT and CDR2 as YYEEEE. Trimming pared 4 bases from V and 3 bases from J, leaving 8 bases between. Here the CDR3 reads CASSPDFYEQYF. The DNA for the CDR3 is TGTGCCAGCAGCCCCGACTTCTACGAGCAGTACTTC.

The V call is TRBV18, the J call TRBJ2-3, with TRBD2 identical over 9 bases. V dropped 4 bases and J dropped 2; count of bases not matched to a gene: 22. CDR1 is KGHSH and CDR2 is LQKENI in the germline V gene. The CDR3 runs 21 residues. The CDR3 DNA reads TGTGCCAGCTCACAGCCTCCGGACAGGCCTGAGACTAGCGGAATCACAGATACGCAGTATTTT. Protein sequence: CASSQPPDRPETSGITDTQYF.

This chain links TRBV11-3 with TRBJ2-5; 10 nucleotides align to TRBD1. The V segment lost 5 bases and the J segment 4 bases; nucleotides outside the gene matches: 4. Germline lookup yields CDR1 SGHNT and CDR2 YENEEA. The CDR3 spans 14 residues. For the CDR3, the DNA is TGTGCCAGCAGCCTGGGACAGGGGTTAGAGACCCAGTACTTC. Its protein is CASSLGQGLETQYF. Complete variable domain (other parts from reference TRBV11-3 and TRBJ2-5): EAGVVQSPRYKIIEKKQPVAFWCNPISGHNTLYWYLQNLGQGPELLIRYENEEAVDDSQLPKDRFSAERLKGVDSTLKIQPAELGDSAVYLCASSLGQGLETQYFGPGTRLLVL.

This clone was recorded only once. The rearrangement joins TRBV29-1 to TRBJ2-7; 7 bases map to TRBD2. V lost 4 bases, J lost 1 base, and 10 bases stayed unmatched. Germline-derived CDR1 and CDR2 are SQVTM and ANQGSEA. The length of the CDR3 is 15 residues. The CDR3 loop is CSVGGTREVSYEQYF. The CDR3 DNA sequence: TGCAGCGTTGGTGGGACCCGGGAGGTTTCCTACGAGCAGTACTTC.

V is TRBV5-4 and J is TRBJ1-2; 8 bases fit TRBD1. CDR1 is SGHNT and CDR2 is YYREEE in the germline V gene (reference sequence). The CDR3 contains 13 residues. V gave up 4 bases and J gave up 13 bases; unmatched junction bases: 12. This chain's CDR3 is CASSHRDRWAVTF. The CDR3 region has the DNA TGTGCCAGCAGCCACCGGGACAGGTGGGCCGTCACCTTC. The complete variable domain, with remaining parts taken from reference TRBV5-4 and TRBJ1-2, reads ETGVTQSPTHLIKTRGQQVTLRCSSQSGHNTVSWYQQALGQGPQFIFQYYREEENGRGNFPPRFSGLQFPNYSSELNVNALELDDSALYLCASSHRDRWAVTFGSGTRLTVV.

This sequence joins TRBV5-1 and TRBJ2-5, with unresolved D. V gave up 2 bases and J gave up 8 bases, with 7 bases separating them. CDR1 is SGHRS, CDR2 YFSETQ, per germline. The CDR3 consists of 11 residues. CDR3 residues: CASSFGETQYF. In nucleotides, the CDR3 is TGCGCCAGCAGCTTTGGAGAAACCCAGTACTTC.